This entry describes one TCR beta chain. The sample comes from a study of blood T cell repertoires in COVID-19. About the research overall: Samples of COVID-19 (acute and convalescent) were obtained from the United States, Italy and Spain.

Original processing methods: Counts of nucleated cells, estimated from reference gene primer amplification, were obtained. Clones were read by immunoSEQ multiplex PCR, and TCRdb kept only the in-frame ones, dropping some. That table furnishes V, J and clone size, whereas the DNA furnished D and trimming. The data contain fewer than 350,000 clones, 90% of them singletons. The study drew participants aged roughly 18 to 89 years from some 24 US areas. The CDR3 length is 16 residues. Germline CDR1 and CDR2: LGHNA and YNFKEQ. Trimming removed 2 bases from V and 7 bases from J; junction bases left unmatched: 10.

Sequencing was done on a sample of PBMCs or T cells enriched from blood (not recorded which). This receptor was taken from a woman aged 18 to 35 with acute COVID-19. The V call is TRBV4-2, the J call TRBJ2-7, with 11 bases lining up with TRBD1. The CDR3 DNA reads as TGTGCCAGCAGCCAACCCCCGGGACAGGGGGTCGATGAGCAGTACTTC. It specifies CASSQPPGQGVDEQYF.